This TCR beta chain was recovered during a study of T cell responses to AZD1222 COVID-19 vaccine. Assay used: immunoSEQ multiplex PCR; TCRdb lists only in-frame clones, some missing. Of 100,000 to 150,000 clones in the sample, roughly 92% were seen once. A note on this clone: The antigen is undetermined.

Study results and limitations: Reportedly, nearly half the spike-specific TCRs target unmutated variant regions. The donors showed a predominance of white British ancestry and of females, with possible underestimation of clonal diversity. Spike-wide coverage was observed for vaccine-associated CD4 TCRs, with dominant responses at 160-218 and 743-854.

V was clipped by 8 bases and J by 1 base, with 9 bases between them. The CDR3 is 13 residues long. Germline-derived CDR1 and CDR2 are MDHEN and SYDVKM. The receptor comes from an adult who received the AZD1222 COVID-19 vaccine. The chain combines TRBV28 with TRBJ2-1; D unclear. The sequencing used peripheral blood, collected 28 days after the second AZD1222 dose. The CDR3 nucleotides read TGTGCCAGCGGAACACCGTCCTACAATGAGCAGTTCTTC. Its translation is CASGTPSYNEQFF.